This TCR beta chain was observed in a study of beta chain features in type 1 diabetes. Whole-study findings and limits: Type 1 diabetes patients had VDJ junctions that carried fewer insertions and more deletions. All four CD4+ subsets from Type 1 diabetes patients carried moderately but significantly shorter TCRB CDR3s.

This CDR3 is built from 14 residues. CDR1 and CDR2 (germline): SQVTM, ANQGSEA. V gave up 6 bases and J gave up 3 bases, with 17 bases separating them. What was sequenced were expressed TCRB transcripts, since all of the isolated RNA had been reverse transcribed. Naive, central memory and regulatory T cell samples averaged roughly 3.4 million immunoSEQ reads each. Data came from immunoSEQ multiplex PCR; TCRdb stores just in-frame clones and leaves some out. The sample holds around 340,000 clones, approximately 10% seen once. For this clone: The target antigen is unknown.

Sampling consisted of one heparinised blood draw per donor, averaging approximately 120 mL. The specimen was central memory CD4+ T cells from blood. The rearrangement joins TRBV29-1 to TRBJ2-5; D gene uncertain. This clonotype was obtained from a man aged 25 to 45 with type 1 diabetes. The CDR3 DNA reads TGCAGCGTCTACGGTGGGTTTCGGGAAGAGACCCAGTACTTC. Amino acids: CSVYGGFREETQYF.